Below are 27 T cell receptor beta chains sequenced from a single sample in a study of control samples from healthy donors and cancer patients. Sequenced by immunoSEQ multiplex PCR; TCRdb stores in-frame clones only, minus some. The sample lists over 150,000 clones, roughly nine tenths occurring once. Sequenced material: blood. These receptor sequences come from a man aged 25-45 years in good health.

Comment on this clone: The sample contains more than one DNA sequence encoding this CDR3. V is TRBV27 and J is TRBJ1-5, with D unclear. In germline, CDR1 is MNHEY, CDR2 SMNVEV (reference sequence). Between the trimmed V and J ends, which lost 5 bases and 1 base, there was a span of 3 bases. This CDR3 comprises 12 residues. The CDR3 nucleotides are TGTGCCAGCAGTCCCAGCAATCAGCCCCAGCATTTT. This sequence encodes CASSPSNQPQHF.

This clone came up once. The gene calls are TRBV19 and TRBJ2-1; D remains ambiguous. The CDR3 is 14 residues long. Germline loops: CDR1 LNHDA, CDR2 SQIVND (reference sequence). Trimming pared 10 bases from V and 6 bases from J, leaving 19 bases between. CDR3 residues: CATSRISSGNEQFF. CDR3 nucleotide sequence: TGTGCCACCTCTAGGATCTCATCGGGCAATGAGCAGTTCTTC.

V is TRBV29-1 and J is TRBJ1-2, with D possibly being TRBD1 (6 bases). The CDR3 contains 14 residues. Germline CDR1 is SQVTM and CDR2 is ANQGSEA. The ends were cut back, 0 bases at V and 8 bases at J, with 16 bases in the middle. The CDR3 DNA sequence: TGCAGCGTTGAAGATTTATACAGGGTCAACGGCTACACCTTC. Translation gives CSVEDLYRVNGYTF.

The chain is built from TRBV5-4 and TRBJ2-1, with 8 bases that match TRBD1. The CDR3 runs 16 residues. V shed 4 bases and J 7 bases; nucleotides not matched to a gene: 13. Germline assignment: CDR1 SGHNT and CDR2 YYREEE (reference sequence). The CDR3 DNA sequence: TGTGCCAGCAGCCCCGGACAGGGTATCGGAGGTAATGAGCAGTTCTTC. It encodes CASSPGQGIGGNEQFF.

As DNA, the CDR3 is TGTGCCAGCAGTTACTCTCACAGGAACCTTCAGTACTTC. Encoded protein: CASSYSHRNLQYF. The genes are TRBV6-2 or TRBV6-3 and TRBJ2-4, with D possibly being TRBD1 (5 bases). Per the germline V gene, CDR1 is MNHEY and CDR2 is SVGEGT. The V and J ends lost 0 bases and 11 bases respectively, with 11 bases between them. The CDR3 runs 13 residues.

This sequence joins TRBV6-5 and TRBJ1-2; D might be TRBD1 (5 bases). Trimming removed 6 bases from V and 4 bases from J, with 15 bases in between. CDR3 length equals 14 residues. The germline gives CDR1 MNHEY, CDR2 SVGAGI. DNA of the CDR3: TGTGCCAGCAGCCTAAACAGGCGTAGCTATGGCTACACCTTC. Residues: CASSLNRRSYGYTF.

J is TRBJ1-4 and V is TRBV28, with unresolved D. The germline V and J ends were trimmed by 3 bases and 0 bases, with 11 bases remaining between them. Germline V gene sequence: CDR1 MDHEN, CDR2 SYDVKM. The CDR3 contains 16 residues. The CDR3 loop reads CASSFRVVATNEKLFF. CDR3 DNA sequence: TGTGCCAGCAGTTTCAGAGTTGTTGCAACTAATGAAAAACTGTTTTTT.

This chain links TRBV10-3 with TRBJ2-2, with D unresolved. Germline CDR1 ENHRY, CDR2 SYGVKD. V lost 7 bases to trimming and J lost 3 bases, with 12 bases between them. The CDR3 is 14 amino acids. The CDR3 loop is CAINVYQDTGELFF. The CDR3 DNA follows: TGTGCCATCAATGTTTATCAGGACACCGGGGAGCTGTTTTTT.

The chain recombines TRBV25-1 with TRBJ2-7, with D perhaps TRBD1 (6 bases). The CDR3 covers 15 residues. Trimming shortened V by 6 bases and J by 4 bases, and 19 bases separated the two germline ends. Germline lookup yields CDR1 MGHDK and CDR2 SYGVNS. The CDR3 loop is CASSVLGTTSYEQYF. Written as DNA, the CDR3 is TGTGCCAGCAGCGTACTTGGGACAACCTCTTACGAGCAGTACTTC.

This clone was observed a handful of times. The V call is TRBV27, the J call TRBJ1-1; TRBD1 might be the D (5 bases). Germline CDR1 and CDR2: MNHEY and SMNVEV (reference sequence). V was clipped by 6 bases and J by 10 bases, with 15 bases between them. The CDR3 covers 12 residues. For the CDR3, the DNA is TGTGCCAGCAGCCTCCCCGGTGGGGGAGCTTTCTTT. Amino acid sequence: CASSLPGGGAFF.

The V call is TRBV9, the J call TRBJ2-3; either TRBD1 or TRBD2 may fit D (7 bases each). Trimming stripped 6 bases from V and 2 bases from J, with 19 bases between. There are 16 residues in the CDR3. The germline CDR1 and CDR2 sequences are SGDLS and YYNGEE. The CDR3 DNA reads TGTGCCAGCACGAAGATGGGGGAGGGGGCCACAGATACGCAGTATTTT. Encoded protein: CASTKMGEGATDTQYF.

The chain combines TRBV28 with TRBJ2-3, with 10 bases lining up with TRBD2. From germline, CDR1 is MDHEN and CDR2 SYDVKM. V was clipped by 5 bases and J by 3 bases; unmatched bases: 5. The CDR3 totals 15 residues. CDR3 region: CASSPAGGPTDTQYF. CDR3 sequence (DNA): TGTGCCAGCAGTCCAGCGGGAGGGCCTACAGATACGCAGTATTTT.

The chain is built from TRBV7-9 and TRBJ2-4, with D hard to call. The CDR3 is 14 residues long. The V gene's germline CDR1 is SEHNR and CDR2 FQNEAQ (reference sequence). Trimming shortened V by 7 bases and J by 0 bases, and 10 bases separated the two germline ends. CDR3 in DNA: TGTGCCAGCACTACCAATTTAGCCAAAAACATTCAGTACTTC. This sequence encodes CASTTNLAKNIQYF. The whole variable domain, filled in from reference TRBV7-9 and TRBJ2-4, reads DTGVSQNPRHKITKRGQNVTFRCDPISEHNRLYWYRQTLGQGPEFLTYFQNEAQLEKSRLLSDRFSAERPKGSFSTLEIQRTEQGDSAMYLCASTTNLAKNIQYFGAGTRLSVL.

The chain combines TRBV7-3 with TRBJ2-1, with TRBD2 as a possible D gene (7 bases). Between the trimmed V and J ends, which lost 1 base and 2 bases, there was a span of 9 bases. CDR3 size: 15 residues. Looked up from germline, CDR1 is SGHTA and CDR2 is FQGTGA. The chain's CDR3 is CASSLMGGPYNEQFF. CDR3 DNA sequence: TGTGCCAGCAGCTTAATGGGGGGGCCCTACAATGAGCAGTTCTTC.

The chain links TRBV11-2 to TRBJ2-7, with TRBD1 matching over 12 bases. The V segment lost 1 base and the J segment 6 bases; nucleotides outside the gene matches: 7. From germline, CDR1 is SGHAT and CDR2 FQNNGV. The CDR3 is 16 amino acids. CDR3 nucleotide sequence: TGTGCCAGCAGCTTAGTGTTTGGGACAGGGGGCGCCGAGCAGTACTTC. Protein sequence: CASSLVFGTGGAEQYF.

As concerns this clone: This may stem from a read error, because a much larger clone lies one nucleotide away. This chain links TRBV28 with TRBJ1-2; 10 bases are a match to TRBD1. There are 13 residues in the CDR3. With V trimmed by 5 bases and J by 5 bases, 2 bases remained unmatched. The germline CDR1 and CDR2 sequences are MDHEN and SYDVKM. The CDR3 coding sequence is TGTGCCAGCAGTGACAGGGGGCGGTATGGCTACACCTTC. Translating gives CASSDRGRYGYTF.

The count of this clone is one. V gene TRBV5-6 combines with J gene TRBJ2-7, with D maybe TRBD2 (6 bases). Per germline, CDR1 SGHDT and CDR2 YYEEEE. The V gene lost 4 bases and the J gene lost 3 bases, with 14 bases spanning the gap. This CDR3 is built from 14 residues. Written as DNA, the CDR3 is TGTGCCAGCAGCGTTAGGACTATAAGCTACGAGCAGTACTTC. Translation gives CASSVRTISYEQYF.

The chain uses TRBV7-9 and TRBJ1-2; perhaps TRBD1 as D (6 bases). There are 12 residues in the CDR3. Between the trimmed V and J ends, which lost 5 bases and 8 bases, there was a span of 12 bases. CDR1 is SEHNR, CDR2 FQNEAQ, per germline (reference sequence). DNA of the CDR3: TGTGCCAGCAGCGGAAAGGGGGAAGGCTACACCTTC. Translating it yields CASSGKGEGYTF.

This sequence joins TRBV7-2 and TRBJ2-3; 7 nucleotides match TRBD2. Germline CDR1 and CDR2: SGHTA and FQGNSA. The CDR3 spans 16 residues. V was clipped by 4 bases and J by 0 bases; unmatched bases: 7. The CDR3 region is CASSSRASGSTDTQYF. CDR3 nucleotide sequence: TGTGCCAGCAGCTCGAGGGCTAGCGGTAGCACAGATACGCAGTATTTT. Together with reference TRBV7-2 and TRBJ2-3, the CDR3 gives the full variable domain: GAGVSQSPSNKVTEKGKDVELRCDPISGHTALYWYRQSLGQGLEFLIYFQGNSAPDKSGLPSDRFSAERTGGSVSTLTIQRTQQEDSAVYLCASSSRASGSTDTQYFGPGTRLTVL.

CDR3 sequence: CASSPADQPQHF. The CDR3 DNA reads TGTGCCAGCAGCCCGGCTGATCAGCCCCAGCATTTT. This sequence joins TRBV7-9 and TRBJ1-5, with unresolved D. There are 12 residues in the CDR3. The ends were cut back, 5 bases at V and 5 bases at J, with 7 bases in the middle. Per the germline V gene, CDR1 is SEHNR and CDR2 is FQNEAQ (reference sequence).

This clone was counted once. The CDR3 is CASSTERTGGNTEAFF. In DNA form, the CDR3 reads TGTGCCAGTAGTACGGAACGGACAGGGGGGAACACTGAAGCTTTCTTT. The chain is built from TRBV19 and TRBJ1-1; TRBD1 aligns across 10 bases. The CDR3 length is 16 residues. Germline V lookup: CDR1 LNHDA, CDR2 SQIVND (reference sequence). Germline trimming cut 4 bases from V and 1 base from J; bases unmatched to any gene: 6.

The chain recombines TRBV5-1 with TRBJ2-1, with D tentatively TRBD2 (6 bases). CDR3 size: 13 residues. V lost 3 bases and J 6 bases, leaving 10 bases between the germline ends. Germline CDR1 and CDR2: SGHRS and YFSETQ. CDR3 loop: CASSWSGGNEQFF. CDR3 DNA sequence: TGCGCCAGCAGCTGGTCCGGGGGCAATGAGCAGTTCTTC.

The chain recombines TRBV11-2 with TRBJ1-2, with D unclear. The CDR3 contains 13 residues. The V gene's germline CDR1 is SGHAT and CDR2 FQNNGV. V was trimmed by 7 bases and J by 2 bases, leaving 11 bases between them. CDR3 sequence reads: CASTPGRNYGYTF. DNA of the CDR3: TGTGCCAGCACGCCCGGACGGAACTATGGCTACACCTTC.

V is TRBV2 and J is TRBJ2-3; D possibly uses TRBD1 or TRBD2 (5 bases each). This CDR3 has 14 amino acids. Trimming removed 6 bases at V and 6 bases at J, with 16 bases between. CDR1 is SNHLY and CDR2 is FYNNEI in the germline V gene. CDR3 nucleotides: TGTGCCAGCAGGCTGGGGCGGGTGGGGGATACGCAGTATTTT. Amino acids: CASRLGRVGDTQYF. Complete variable domain (other parts from reference TRBV2 and TRBJ2-3): EPEVTQTPSHQVTQMGQEVILRCVPISNHLYFYWYRQILGQKVEFLVSFYNNEISEKSEIFDDQFSVERPDGSNFTLKIRSTKLEDSAMYFCASRLGRVGDTQYFGPGTRLTVL.

The chain combines TRBV19 with TRBJ2-7; D remains unclear. CDR1 LNHDA and CDR2 SQIVND come from the germline V gene (reference sequence). The V end was cut by 1 base, the J end by 3 bases, with 7 bases between. The CDR3 is made up of 13 amino acids. The CDR3 DNA follows: TGTGCCAGTAGTATAGGTCAGAACTACGAGCAGTACTTC. Its translation is CASSIGQNYEQYF.

The chain carries TRBV4-1 and TRBJ2-7, with TRBD2 matching 9 bases. Germline CDR1 MGHRA, CDR2 YSYEKL. Trimming removed 4 bases from V and 6 bases from J; junction bases left unmatched: 7. This CDR3 is built from 14 residues. The CDR3 protein is CASSPGTSSLEQYF. CDR3 bases: TGCGCCAGCAGCCCAGGGACTAGCTCCCTCGAGCAGTACTTC.

This chain links TRBV15 with TRBJ2-5, with D uncertain. Germline loops: CDR1 LNHNV, CDR2 YYDKDF (reference sequence). With 5 bases removed from V and 4 bases from J, the gap between germline ends came to 17 bases. The CDR3 spans 15 residues. The CDR3 is CATSSTAGPGETQYF. The CDR3 DNA sequence: TGTGCCACCAGCTCGACGGCCGGGCCCGGAGAGACCCAGTACTTC.